This T cell receptor beta chain was identified in a study of STAT5B mutations in CD4+ large granular lymphocyte leukemia. Findings of the study overall: Data were not HLA-matched across samples.

Notes on this clone: Antigen: not known.

The assay was run at survey level. Only in-frame clones appear in the TCRdb table, and some are missing; sequencing was by immunoSEQ multiplex PCR. The repertoire holds 8,000 to 8,500 clones, with roughly three quarters as singletons. V gave up 0 bases and J gave up 0 bases, with 6 bases separating them. Germline loops: CDR1 LGHNA, CDR2 YSLEER. This CDR3 comprises 15 residues. Recruitment of CD4+ T-LGLL patients was in Padova, Helsinki and Shinshu. The chain uses TRBV4-3 and TRBJ2-4; D call uncertain. The sample taken for sequencing was PBMCs. The clonotype was recovered from a woman in her sixties or seventies with CD4+ T-cell large granular lymphocyte leukemia. The DNA for the CDR3 is TGCGCCAGCAGCCAAGACGGTGTAGCCAAAAACATTCAGTACTTC. Translating gives CASSQDGVAKNIQYF.